Presented here are 27 T cell receptor beta chains from one specimen sequenced in a study of response to subunit inactivated influenza vaccine. In TCRdb, the RT-PCR reads were re-called with MiXCR into one record per CDR3 protein. The sample consists of about 500,000 distinct CDR3 sequences, approximately 15% of them appearing once. The material was CD4+ T cells sorted from PBMCs, obtained approximately 25 months after vaccination. The receptors derive from a man aged 50-75 years who received an inactivated influenza vaccine.

This rearrangement joins TRBV4-1 to TRBJ1-2, with 11 bases matching TRBD1. The germline V gene encodes CDR1 MGHRA and CDR2 YSYEKL. With V trimmed by 0 bases and J by 4 bases, 4 bases remained unmatched. The CDR3 runs to 16 residues. The CDR3 loop reads CASSQEGGQGAYGYTF. The CDR3 coding sequence is TGCGCCAGCAGCCAAGAAGGAGGACAGGGGGCCTATGGCTACACCTTC.

This clonotype was seen only a few times. The rearrangement uses TRBV3-1 and TRBJ1-2; D possibly corresponds to TRBD1 (5 bases). Between the trimmed V and J ends, which lost 1 base and 8 bases, there was a span of 8 bases. In germline, CDR1 is LGHDT, CDR2 YNNKEL (reference sequence). The CDR3 has 12 amino acids. The CDR3 DNA sequence: TGTGCCAGCAGCCAAGGGGGCCGAGGCTACACCTTC. Translation: CASSQGGRGYTF.

V gene TRBV20-1 combines with J gene TRBJ1-1; no clear D. Germline V gives CDR1 DFQATT, CDR2 SNEGSKA (reference sequence). Deletions cut 8 bases from V and 7 bases from J, with 14 bases between. The CDR3 sequence is 11 residues long. CDR3 nucleotides: TGCAGTCCCTTCCCCGGAAATGAAGCTTTCTTT. This encodes CSPFPGNEAFF.

This clonotype has at least ten counts. V and J are TRBV28 and TRBJ2-6; D gene unclear. Germline V gives CDR1 MDHEN, CDR2 SYDVKM. This CDR3 comprises 15 residues. V was cut by 6 bases and J by 0 bases, with 9 bases left in between. CDR3 residues: CASRGYGSGANVLTF. CDR3 in DNA: TGTGCCAGCAGGGGTTACGGCTCTGGGGCCAACGTCCTGACTTTC.

The sample holds a few counts of this clonotype. This sequence joins TRBV28 and TRBJ1-5, with D possibly TRBD1 on 5 matching bases. CDR1 MDHEN and CDR2 SYDVKM come from the germline V gene. The CDR3 totals 14 residues. Trimming took 6 bases from V and 5 from J, leaving 14 bases between them. CDR3 sequence: CASSSVPQDQPQHF. In DNA, the CDR3 is TGTGCCAGCAGCTCCGTACCACAGGATCAGCCCCAGCATTTT.

V usage is TRBV5-1 and J usage is TRBJ2-2, with D unclear. CDR1 and CDR2 (germline): SGHRS, YFSETQ. The CDR3 covers 16 residues. V dropped 1 base and J dropped 4 bases, with 14 bases sitting between them. CDR3 region: CASSLYRVSGTGELFF. The CDR3 DNA sequence: TGCGCCAGCAGCTTGTACCGAGTCTCGGGCACCGGGGAGCTGTTTTTT.

This clonotype was detected only a few times. The chain carries TRBV20-1 and TRBJ1-4; TRBD1 might be the D (6 bases). The CDR3 is made up of 15 amino acids. With 3 bases removed from V and 3 bases from J, the gap between germline ends came to 14 bases. Germline CDR1 reads DFQATT; CDR2 reads SNEGSKA (reference sequence). In DNA form, the CDR3 reads TGCAGTGCTAGGGGCCTCAGGGGTGCTAATGAAAAACTGTTTTTT. Amino acid sequence: CSARGLRGANEKLFF.

The V call is TRBV20-1, the J call TRBJ1-1, with D perhaps matching TRBD1 (5 bases). CDR1 DFQATT and CDR2 SNEGSKA come from the germline V gene (reference sequence). Deletions cut 3 bases from V and 3 bases from J, with 20 bases between. The length of the CDR3 is 16 residues. The CDR3 DNA sequence: TGCAGTGCTAGGGAGAGCACCGGGACCCGGGACACTGAAGCTTTCTTT. As protein: CSARESTGTRDTEAFF.

V gene TRBV11-3 combines with J gene TRBJ1-1; D is possibly TRBD1 (6 bases). Trimming stripped 0 bases from V and 0 bases from J, with 8 bases between. Germline assignment: CDR1 SGHNT and CDR2 YENEEA. CDR3 length equals 15 residues. CDR3 loop: CASSLDGQMNTEAFF. The CDR3, as DNA: TGTGCCAGCAGCTTAGATGGACAGATGAACACTGAAGCTTTCTTT. The variable domain in full, completed from reference TRBV11-3 and TRBJ1-1, reads EAGVVQSPRYKIIEKKQPVAFWCNPISGHNTLYWYLQNLGQGPELLIRYENEEAVDDSQLPKDRFSAERLKGVDSTLKIQPAELGDSAVYLCASSLDGQMNTEAFFGQGTRLTVV.

CDR3 amino acids: CASSPQAGAPTGELFF. CDR3 nucleotide sequence: TGTGCCAGCTCACCACAGGCAGGGGCGCCCACCGGGGAGCTGTTTTTT. The chain is built from TRBV18 and TRBJ2-2; a possible D gene is TRBD1 (6 bases). Trimming took 1 base from V and 4 from J, leaving 13 bases between them. The germline CDR1 and CDR2 sequences are KGHSH and LQKENI. The CDR3 consists of 16 residues.

CDR3 coding DNA: TGTGCCAGCATCCCTGGGGGAGCAGCGGGGCCTGGTAGGGATGAGCAGTTCTTC. As protein: CASIPGGAAGPGRDEQFF. The rearrangement uses TRBV19 and TRBJ2-1; 7 positions agree with TRBD2. Germline V gene sequence: CDR1 LNHDA, CDR2 SQIVND (reference sequence). The V gene end was trimmed by 9 bases and the J gene end by 8 bases; junction bases not matched to a gene: 25. This CDR3 spans 18 amino acids.

The gene calls are TRBV28 and TRBJ1-3, with D hard to call. Trimming pared 5 bases from V and 0 bases from J, leaving 11 bases between. Looked up from germline, CDR1 is MDHEN and CDR2 is SYDVKM. CDR3 size: 15 residues. The DNA for the CDR3 is TGTGCCAGCAGTCCGCCAGTACACTCTGGAAACACCATATATTTT. This gives the protein CASSPPVHSGNTIYF.

The table lists this clonotype with a few counts. The rearrangement links TRBV20-1 to TRBJ2-3; no clear D gene. The V gene lost 0 bases and the J gene lost 3 bases, with 16 bases spanning the gap. Looked up from germline, CDR1 is DFQATT and CDR2 is SNEGSKA (reference sequence). The CDR3 contains 16 residues. DNA for the CDR3: TGCAGTGCTAGAGATATGAGGTCCGCGAGAACAGATACGCAGTATTTT. It specifies CSARDMRSARTDTQYF.

Notes on this clonotype: Just one base apart from a much larger clone, this may be a read error. This rearrangement joins TRBV7-9 to TRBJ1-4; tentatively, D is TRBD1 (6 bases). This CDR3 is built from 13 residues. Per germline, CDR1 SEHNR and CDR2 FQNEAQ (reference sequence). Trimming left V 6 bases short and J 4 bases short, with 9 bases between. The chain's CDR3 is CASRGGNNEKLFF. DNA for the CDR3: TGTGCCAGCAGAGGGGGGAATAATGAAAAACTGTTTTTT.

This clonotype has more than one count but fewer than ten. V and J are TRBV5-1 and TRBJ1-5, with TRBD1 identical over 8 bases. This CDR3 comprises 20 residues. Germline CDR1 is SGHRS and CDR2 is YFSETQ. The trim removed 1 base at V and 0 bases at J, leaving 15 bases unmatched. The DNA for the CDR3 is TGCGCCAGCAGCTTGTCTGGGCCGGGACAGGATACACCTAGCAATCAGCCCCAGCATTTT. Translating gives CASSLSGPGQDTPSNQPQHF.

V is TRBV20-1 and J is TRBJ2-5; 14 nucleotides agree with TRBD2. CDR1 DFQATT and CDR2 SNEGSKA come from the germline V gene (reference sequence). The CDR3 runs 19 residues. V was clipped by 0 bases and J by 3 bases; unmatched bases: 12. The CDR3: CSARDWGTSGGRMKETQYF. CDR3 coding DNA: TGCAGTGCTAGAGATTGGGGGACTAGCGGGGGCCGGATGAAAGAGACCCAGTACTTC.

This clonotype turned up a few times. The chain links TRBV6-5 to TRBJ1-3, with 12 bases aligning to TRBD1. The CDR3 is 17 residues long. Germline trimming cut 0 bases from V and 8 bases from J; bases unmatched to any gene: 8. The germline gives CDR1 MNHEY, CDR2 SVGAGI. CDR3 amino acids: CASSYSRGTGGVHTIYF. In DNA, the CDR3 is TGTGCCAGCAGTTACTCGAGGGGGACAGGGGGCGTTCACACCATATATTTT.

Here the CDR3 reads CASSTSHSGSYEQYF. The CDR3 DNA reads TGTGCCAGCAGCACCAGCCATAGCGGGAGCTACGAGCAGTACTTC. The J gene is TRBJ2-7, the V gene TRBV9; 9 positions agree with TRBD2. V was clipped by 4 bases and J by 3 bases; unmatched bases: 8. Germline CDR1 reads SGDLS; CDR2 reads YYNGEE. The CDR3 is made up of 15 amino acids.

This clonotype was detected only a few times. V and J are TRBV6-2 or TRBV6-3 and TRBJ1-5; D remains unclear. Germline V gene sequence: CDR1 MNHEY, CDR2 SVGEGT. V lost 5 bases and J lost 1, with 12 bases in between. The CDR3 extends over 15 amino acids. The CDR3 coding sequence is TGTGCCAGCAGTCAGCTGGTGGGGAGCAATCAGCCCCAGCATTTT. Its protein is CASSQLVGSNQPQHF.

The chain carries TRBV3-1 and TRBJ1-2, with 7 bases matching TRBD1. Unmatched junction bases numbered 5, after V lost 2 bases and J lost 2 bases. The length of the CDR3 is 15 residues. Germline values: CDR1 LGHDT, CDR2 YNNKEL (reference sequence). CDR3 sequence (DNA): TGTGCCAGCAGCCAATCCTCGGGACAGAACTATGGCTACACCTTC. It encodes CASSQSSGQNYGYTF.

This clonotype was seen a handful of times. The chain has TRBV12-3 or TRBV12-4 and TRBJ2-7; D unresolved. V was trimmed by 5 bases and J by 7 bases, leaving 18 bases between them. The CDR3 spans 14 residues. CDR3 protein: CASSRDTLPREQYF. The CDR3 nucleotides read TGTGCCAGCAGTCGAGACACCCTCCCACGGGAGCAGTACTTC.

In its sample, this clonotype was seen many times. The rearrangement links TRBV24-1 to TRBJ2-1, with D uncertain. The CDR3 sequence is 11 residues long. The V end was cut by 1 base, the J end by 8 bases, with 2 bases between. Germline loops: CDR1 KGHDR, CDR2 SFDVKD. The CDR3 sequence is CATSDFDEQFF. CDR3 sequence (DNA): TGTGCCACCAGTGATTTTGATGAGCAGTTCTTC.

This clonotype was observed a handful of times. This chain links TRBV20-1 with TRBJ1-3; D is uncertain. The CDR3 length is 14 residues. Germline-derived CDR1 and CDR2 are DFQATT and SNEGSKA (reference sequence). The germline V and J ends were trimmed by 5 bases and 2 bases, with 13 bases remaining between them. The CDR3 nucleotides are TGCAGTGCTCGTCGGCGGTCTCCTGGAAACACCATATATTTT. As protein: CSARRRSPGNTIYF.

This clonotype appeared a few times. The chain recombines TRBV7-6 with TRBJ2-3; the D gene is possibly TRBD1 (5 bases). The CDR3 is 14 residues long. Germline assignment: CDR1 SGHVS and CDR2 FNYEAQ. V was pared by 5 bases and J by 6 bases, with 15 bases between. CDR3 bases: TGTGCCAGCAGCCCCAGCCTACAGGAGGATACGCAGTATTTT. Encoded protein: CASSPSLQEDTQYF.

This clonotype was seen at least ten times. The genes are TRBV29-1 and TRBJ2-1, with 8 bases identical to TRBD1. Per germline, CDR1 SQVTM and CDR2 ANQGSEA. This CDR3 contains 13 residues. CDR3 in DNA: TGCAGTTCGGACAGGGCTGCTCGCAATGAGCAGTTCTTC. It yields the protein CSSDRAARNEQFF.

This clonotype appeared a few times. Written as DNA, the CDR3 is TGTGCCAGCAGCCCGCACAGGGGGCGCACCGGGGAGCTGTTTTTT. Protein product: CASSPHRGRTGELFF. The gene calls are TRBV11-3 and TRBJ2-2; 9 nucleotides agree with TRBD1. Trimming removed 5 bases from V and 4 bases from J; junction bases left unmatched: 5. There are 15 residues in the CDR3. In germline, CDR1 is SGHNT, CDR2 YENEEA.

Many counts were recorded for this clonotype. The chain employs TRBV7-8 and TRBJ1-5, with TRBD1 matching 8 bases. V was pared by 5 bases and J by 3 bases, with 6 bases of the junction left unmatched. CDR3 length equals 15 residues. Looked up from germline, CDR1 is SGHVS and CDR2 is FQNEAQ. The CDR3 nucleotides read TGTGCCAGCAGCAAGGGGACAGGTTCCAATCAGCCCCAGCATTTT. It codes for CASSKGTGSNQPQHF.